The 14 T cell receptor beta chains below were found in one sample sequenced in a study of blood T cell repertoires in COVID-19. Assay: immunoSEQ multiplex PCR; the TCRdb copy retains only in-frame clones and omits some. This sample carries roughly 94,000 clones, roughly 82% of them seen once, and the ten largest clones take 25%. Sequencing input: peripheral blood. Receptor source: a man aged 55 to 70 with acute or convalescent COVID-19.

About this clone itself: Germline is not matched at one junction end, which may reflect a read error. The same CDR3 arises from other DNA sequences in this sample as well. This chain joins TRBV3-1 (or the pseudogene TRBV3-2) and TRBJ1-6; no reliable D call. This CDR3 is built from 15 residues. Germline CDR1 and CDR2: LGHDT and YNNKEL (reference sequence). The CDR3 sequence: CASSQVEGGNSPLHF. The CDR3 region has the DNA TGTGCCAGCAGCCAAGTTGAGGGCGGGAATTCGCCCCTCCACTTT.

The chain is built from TRBV2 and TRBJ1-5; D is undetermined. The CDR3 length is 15 residues. The V end lost 4 bases, the J end lost 4 bases, and 14 bases lay between the germline ends. From germline, CDR1 is SNHLY and CDR2 FYNNEI. In nucleotides, the CDR3 is TGTGCCAGCAGTGTGGGAATGGGGAGGAATCAGCCCCAGCATTTT. It yields the protein CASSVGMGRNQPQHF.

This chain links TRBV12-3 or TRBV12-4 with TRBJ2-7; D is unclear. The V end lost 3 bases, the J end lost 2 bases, and 8 bases lay between the germline ends. The CDR3 runs to 13 residues. DNA for the CDR3: TGTGCCAGCAGTTTTGGCGGTACCTACGAGCAGTACTTC. It is translated as CASSFGGTYEQYF.

This chain uses TRBV4-2 with TRBJ1-3; D is perhaps TRBD1 (6 bases). Between the trimmed V and J ends, which lost 2 bases and 0 bases, there was a span of 11 bases. CDR1 and CDR2 (germline): LGHNA, YNFKEQ. This CDR3 comprises 16 residues. In DNA form, the CDR3 reads TGTGCCAGCAGCCAAAGTGGGACAAGCTCTGGAAACACCATATATTTT. Its protein is CASSQSGTSSGNTIYF.

The chain carries TRBV2 and TRBJ1-1; 8 bases are shared with TRBD1. V shed 10 bases and J 7 bases; nucleotides not matched to a gene: 11. The CDR3 sequence is 13 residues long. The germline gives CDR1 SNHLY, CDR2 FYNNEI. In nucleotides, the CDR3 is TGTGCCAACCGACAGGGGCCTACCAATGAAGCTTTCTTT. Translated, it gives CANRQGPTNEAFF.

CDR3 DNA sequence: TGTGCCAGCAGCTTCCAGGGGCAGACCTACAATGAGCAGTTCTTC. This codes for CASSFQGQTYNEQFF. The chain carries TRBV5-5 and TRBJ2-1, with D tentatively TRBD1 (6 bases). The CDR3 loop spans 15 amino acids. Trimming left V 2 bases short and J 2 bases short, with 11 bases between. Germline V gene lookup returns CDR1 SGHKS and CDR2 YYEKEE (reference sequence).

The rearrangement links TRBV7-9 to TRBJ2-2, with 7 nucleotides matching TRBD1. Germline V lookup: CDR1 SEHNR, CDR2 FQNEAQ (reference sequence). Trimming at V came to 6 bases and at J to 4 bases, leaving 5 bases not matched to a gene. CDR3 size: 14 residues. CDR3 bases: TGTGCCAGCAGGACGGACAGGTCCACCGGGGAGCTGTTTTTT. Translating gives CASRTDRSTGELFF.

This CDR3 reads CASRSQTGDLYGYTF. The CDR3 DNA sequence: TGTGCCAGCAGGTCACAAACAGGGGATCTTTATGGCTACACCTTC. V and J are TRBV2 and TRBJ1-2, with 7 bases identical to TRBD1. Germline CDR1 reads SNHLY; CDR2 reads FYNNEI. The V segment lost 6 bases and the J segment 5 bases; nucleotides outside the gene matches: 12. This CDR3 is 15 amino acids long.

V gene TRBV7-6 combines with J gene TRBJ1-2; unclear D gene. The germline gives CDR1 SGHVS, CDR2 FNYEAQ. The CDR3 covers 16 residues. V lost 5 bases, J lost 4 bases, and 20 bases lay in between. The CDR3 DNA follows: TGTGCCAGCAGCCCAACGACCGGGAAGTGGGGCTATGGCTACACCTTC. Amino acid sequence: CASSPTTGKWGYGYTF.

The J gene is TRBJ1-6, the V gene TRBV28, with D possibly TRBD1 on 6 matching bases. With 5 bases removed from V and 7 bases from J, the gap between germline ends came to 9 bases. Germline CDR1 reads MDHEN; CDR2 reads SYDVKM. The CDR3 loop spans 13 amino acids. The DNA of the CDR3 is TGTGCCAGCAGTCAGGGGAACAATTCACCCCTCCACTTT. It encodes CASSQGNNSPLHF.

The chain uses TRBV12-3 or TRBV12-4 and TRBJ2-1; D unclear. The CDR3 loop spans 11 amino acids. V was clipped by 1 base and J by 10 bases, with 5 bases between them. CDR3 sequence: CASSLDVEQFF. The CDR3, as DNA: TGTGCCAGCAGTTTAGATGTAGAGCAGTTCTTC.

J is TRBJ2-7 and V is TRBV5-4; the D gene is possibly TRBD1 (5 bases). With 3 bases removed from V and 3 bases from J, the gap between germline ends came to 10 bases. CDR3 length: 13 amino acids. Germline CDR1 and CDR2: SGHNT and YYREEE (reference sequence). CDR3 sequence (DNA): TGTGCCAGCAGCTCTCAGACAGACTACGAGCAGTACTTC. Translating gives CASSSQTDYEQYF.

The chain joins TRBV18 to TRBJ2-1; a weak D match, TRBD1 (5 bases). Germline V gives CDR1 KGHSH, CDR2 LQKENI. The CDR3 runs 15 residues. V was trimmed by 1 base and J by 2 bases, leaving 9 bases between them. This CDR3 reads CASSPQTATYNEQFF. The CDR3 DNA sequence: TGTGCCAGCTCACCACAGACAGCCACCTACAATGAGCAGTTCTTC.

The rearrangement joins TRBV4-1 to TRBJ1-6, with D perhaps TRBD1 (5 bases). Trimming took 1 base from V and 4 from J, leaving 11 bases between them. CDR3 size: 16 residues. Germline CDR1 MGHRA, CDR2 YSYEKL. Here the CDR3 reads CASSQVGQGYNSPLHF. DNA of the CDR3: TGCGCCAGCAGCCAAGTTGGGCAGGGTTATAATTCACCCCTCCACTTT.